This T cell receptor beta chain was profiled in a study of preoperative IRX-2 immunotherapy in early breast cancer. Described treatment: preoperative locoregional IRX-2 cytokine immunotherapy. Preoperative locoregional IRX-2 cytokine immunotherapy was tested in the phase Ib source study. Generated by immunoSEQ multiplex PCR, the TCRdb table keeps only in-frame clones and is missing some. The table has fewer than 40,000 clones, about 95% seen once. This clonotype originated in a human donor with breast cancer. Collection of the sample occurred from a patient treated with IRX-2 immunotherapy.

CDR3 DNA: TGCGCCAGCAGCCCCTGGGTAGCGGGGGGGCGCACAGATACGCAGTATTTT. This codes for CASSPWVAGGRTDTQYF. The chain joins TRBV5-1 to TRBJ2-3, with 11 bases identical to TRBD2. Germline trimming cut 4 bases from V and 1 base from J; bases unmatched to any gene: 8. The CDR3 has 17 residues. The V gene's germline CDR1 is SGHRS and CDR2 YFSETQ.